This is a list of T cell receptor beta chains from one sample in a study of shared T cell receptors in the human thymus. The repertoire was sequenced with immunoSEQ multiplex PCR; TCRdb's copy has only in-frame clones and lacks some. The sample yields about 660,000 clones, about 89% seen once. The same data also went into a second study, on human thymus T cells.

Material for sequencing was thymocytes. These TCRs come from a boy younger than two with a congenital heart defect. The CDR3 runs from the conserved cysteine through the conserved F or W. The order of the fields is clone size, J gene, D gene, V gene, CDR3 protein, CDR3 DNA. D genes are given only for firm matches. Size values are once, few and many counts, or a class for expanded clones, and some rows have none.

NA | TRBJ2-2 | NA | TRBV7-6 | CASSFHTTLTGKWDTGELFF | TGTGCCAGCAGCTTCCACACGACCCTCACAGGAAAATGGGACACCGGGGAGCTGTTTTTT
once | TRBJ1-2 | TRBD1 | TRBV12-5 | CASGLWISGGEPHGYTF | TGTGCTAGTGGTTTGTGGATCTCAGGGGGCGAACCCCATGGCTACACCTTC
NA | TRBJ2-7 | TRBD1 | TRBV5-1 | CASSSGQGSYEQYF | TGCGCCAGCAGCTCCGGACAGGGATCCTACGAGCAGTACTTC
NA | TRBJ2-1 | NA | TRBV11-3 | CASSRDSPEQFF | TGTGCCAGCAGCCGCGACAGTCCTGAGCAGTTCTTC
NA | TRBJ2-7 | TRBD1 | TRBV10-3 | CAISGQDRGSYEQYF | TGTGCCATCAGTGGTCAGGACAGGGGTTCCTACGAGCAGTACTTC
NA | TRBJ2-7 | NA | TRBV30 | CAWTPRGDTRGF | TGTGCCTGGACACCCAGGGGGGACACTAGGGGTTTC
NA | TRBJ2-3 | TRBD2 | TRBV5-4 | CASSAATSGRPDTQYF | TGTGCCAGCAGCGCCGCCACTAGCGGGAGACCAGATACGCAGTATTTT
NA | TRBJ1-1 | TRBD1 | TRBV28 | CASITPPGTAPGEDTEAFF | TGTGCCAGCATCACCCCCCCCGGGACAGCCCCAGGGGAGGACACTGAAGCTTTCTTT
NA | TRBJ2-3 | NA | TRBV7-9 | CASRKRSEPTDTQYF | TGTGCCAGCAGAAAGAGGAGTGAGCCCACAGATACGCAGTATTTT
NA | TRBJ2-1 | TRBD1 | TRBV29-1 | CSVIRDRNNEQFF | TGCAGCGTCATCCGGGACAGGAACAATGAGCAGTTCTTC
NA | TRBJ1-1 | TRBD1 | TRBV15 | CATSREDRTDTEAFF | TGTGCCACCAGCAGAGAGGACAGGACGGACACTGAAGCTTTCTTT
NA | TRBJ1-2 | TRBD1 | TRBV7-2 | CASSLGTDNYGYTF | TGTGCCAGCAGCCTTGGGACAGACAACTATGGCTACACCTTC
NA | TRBJ2-3 | TRBD2 | TRBV6-1 | CAGGGYTDTQYF | TGTGCCGGCGGGGGGTACACAGATACGCAGTATTTT
NA | TRBJ2-7 | NA | TRBV7-3 | CASSWELWRTYPYEQYF | TGTGCCAGCAGCTGGGAACTATGGCGGACATACCCCTACGAGCAGTACTTC
NA | TRBJ2-4 | NA | TRBV7-9 | CASRSAAAGQNIQYF | TGTGCCAGCAGGTCGGCGGCCGCGGGTCAAAACATTCAGTACTTC
NA | TRBJ2-1 | TRBD1 | TRBV27 | CASSLTIETGHNEQFF | TGTGCCAGCAGTTTAACAATCGAGACAGGGCACAATGAGCAGTTCTTC
NA | TRBJ2-5 | NA | TRBV13 | CASSFQKWQGTLQETQYF | TGTGCCAGCAGCTTCCAGAAGTGGCAGGGCACCCTCCAAGAGACCCAGTACTTC
NA | TRBJ1-1 | NA | TRBV2 | CASSEKQRNTEAFF | TGTGCCAGCAGTGAGAAACAGAGGAACACTGAAGCTTTCTTT
NA | TRBJ2-2 | NA | TRBV7-9 | CASSLAQQGRFAGELFF | TGTGCCAGCAGCTTAGCGCAACAGGGGAGGTTCGCCGGGGAGCTGTTTTTT
NA | TRBJ1-2 | TRBD1 | TRBV5-1 | CASTEGAQRYGYTF | TGCGCCAGCACAGAGGGGGCGCAGCGCTATGGCTACACCTTC
few | TRBJ2-7 | TRBD1 | TRBV28 | CASSTPRDRVTYEQYF | TGTGCCAGCAGTACACCCCGGGACAGGGTAACCTACGAGCAGTACTTC
NA | TRBJ2-7 | TRBD2 | TRBV4-2 | CASSQVVGTRTHEQYF | TGTGCCAGCAGCCAAGTTGTGGGGACTAGAACCCACGAGCAGTACTTC
once | TRBJ1-6 | NA | TRBV4-3 | CASRDGVDPVNSPLHF | TGCGCCAGCAGGGACGGGGTGGACCCAGTGAATTCACCCCTCCACTTT
once | TRBJ2-3 | TRBD2 | TRBV7-2 | CASSSGRDYHTQYF | TGTGCCAGCAGCTCGGGCCGGGACTACCATACGCAGTATTTT
NA | TRBJ2-7 | TRBD2 | TRBV27 | CASRGLAGGPSEQYF | TGTGCCAGCAGGGGACTAGCGGGAGGGCCGAGCGAGCAGTACTTC
NA | TRBJ1-5 | NA | TRBV7-6 | CASSLGRREDGNQPQHF | TGTGCCAGCAGCTTAGGGAGGCGGGAGGACGGCAATCAGCCCCAGCATTTT
NA | TRBJ1-1 | NA | TRBV11-2 | CASSPRNTEAFF | TGTGCCAGCAGTCCGAGGAACACTGAAGCTTTCTTT
NA | TRBJ2-7 | NA | TRBV7-9 | CASREIRYTGVAYEQYF | TGTGCCAGCAGAGAAATTCGGTACACAGGTGTGGCCTACGAGCAGTACTTC
NA | TRBJ2-1 | TRBD2 | TRBV5-1 | CASSFGTSNEQFF | TGCGCCAGCAGCTTTGGGACTAGCAATGAGCAGTTCTTC
NA | TRBJ2-7 | TRBD2 | TRBV28 | CASSFKTSGYEQYF | TGTGCCAGCAGTTTCAAGACTAGCGGCTACGAGCAGTACTTC
NA | TRBJ1-1 | TRBD1 | TRBV4-1 | CASSQDGTDRVDEAFF | TGCGCCAGCAGCCAAGACGGCACAGACAGGGTTGATGAAGCTTTCTTT